These 31 T cell receptor beta chains were all obtained from the same sample, sequenced in a study of cytomegalovirus exposure and HLA in healthy donors. The primer mix had 60 Vbeta and 13 Jbeta primers. Profiled with immunoSEQ multiplex PCR; TCRdb holds only in-frame clones, not every one. This table holds tens of thousands of clones, approximately 78% found once. The sequenced sample consisted of PBMCs. The receptors were gathered from a man between 18 and 35 years old in good health and CMV-seronegative.

The CDR3 sequence: CASSPGLAASNEQFF. The CDR3 region has the DNA TGTGCCAGCAGCCCTGGACTAGCGGCTTCCAATGAGCAGTTCTTC. V usage is TRBV7-3 and J usage is TRBJ2-1; TRBD2 aligns across 10 bases. Germline-derived CDR1 and CDR2 are SGHTA and FQGTGA. V lost 5 bases and J lost 6; bases outside the gene matches: 7. The CDR3 length is 15 residues.

This chain joins TRBV6-4 and TRBJ1-1; D unresolved. CDR3 size: 18 residues. The germline V and J ends were trimmed by 4 bases and 0 bases, with 21 bases remaining between them. Germline V gene data show CDR1 as MRHNA and CDR2 as SNTAGT. In DNA, the CDR3 is TGTGCCAGCAGTGCCCAGACAACAACCCGTCCTATGAACACTGAAGCTTTCTTT. Protein: CASSAQTTTRPMNTEAFF.

In nucleotides, the CDR3 is TGTGCCAGCAGCCAAGATGACGGGGGGAGCTCCTACAATGAGCAGTTCTTC. Amino acid sequence: CASSQDDGGSSYNEQFF. The gene calls are TRBV14 and TRBJ2-1; 7 nucleotides align to TRBD2. CDR3 size: 17 residues. V lost 0 bases, J lost 0 bases, and 5 bases stayed unmatched. Per the germline V gene, CDR1 is SGHDN and CDR2 is FVKESK.

The V gene is TRBV30, the J gene TRBJ2-4, with a possible D match to TRBD2 (6 bases). With 4 bases removed from V and 2 bases from J, the gap between germline ends came to 15 bases. The CDR3 contains 15 residues. Germline CDR1 and CDR2: GTSNPN and SVGIG (reference sequence). CDR3 loop: CAWTMRGAPKNIQYF. The CDR3 bases are TGTGCCTGGACTATGCGGGGAGCTCCCAAAAACATTCAGTACTTC.

The V call is TRBV6-6, the J call TRBJ2-7; 7 bases agree with TRBD1. In germline, CDR1 is MNHNY, CDR2 SVGAGI (reference sequence). V shed 6 bases, J shed 4 bases, and the junction held 6 bases outside the gene matches. The CDR3 consists of 13 residues. For the CDR3, the DNA is TGTGCCAGCAGCGAACAGGGGTTGTACGAGCAGTACTTC. It yields the protein CASSEQGLYEQYF.

The chain is built from TRBV27 and TRBJ2-2; TRBD1 might be the D (6 bases). Per germline, CDR1 MNHEY and CDR2 SMNVEV (reference sequence). This CDR3 spans 16 amino acids. The ends were cut back, 2 bases at V and 1 base at J, with 11 bases in the middle. This CDR3 is CASSLHTGQNTGELFF. In DNA, the CDR3 is TGTGCCAGCAGTTTACATACAGGGCAGAACACCGGGGAGCTGTTTTTT.

The chain employs TRBV5-4 and TRBJ2-7; 9 bases map to TRBD2. Germline values: CDR1 SGHNT, CDR2 YYREEE (reference sequence). The CDR3 is 15 amino acids. Trimming cost V 3 bases and J 5 bases; bases outside gene matches: 9. CDR3 sequence (DNA): TGTGCCAGCAGCTCCTCCGCGGGAGGGGTCCACGAGCAGTACTTC. Its translation is CASSSSAGGVHEQYF.

This clone was recorded only once. This sequence joins TRBV6-5 and TRBJ1-1, with TRBD1 matching 10 bases. Germline lookup yields CDR1 MNHEY and CDR2 SVGAGI. The CDR3 runs 14 residues. Trimming removed 0 bases from V and 10 bases from J; junction bases left unmatched: 5. Here the CDR3 DNA reads TGTGCCAGCAGTTACTCGGGACAGGGGCGCGGAGCTTTCTTT. This encodes CASSYSGQGRGAFF.

The chain employs TRBV5-1 and TRBJ1-5; D is ambiguous. The germline CDR1 and CDR2 sequences are SGHRS and YFSETQ. Trimming took off 2 bases at V and 5 bases at J, with 8 bases between the two ends. The CDR3 runs to 13 residues. CDR3 protein: CASSFGRDQPQHF. Here the CDR3 DNA reads TGCGCCAGCAGCTTTGGGAGGGATCAGCCCCAGCATTTT.

V and J are TRBV28 and TRBJ2-7; unclear D gene. Germline V gene data show CDR1 as MDHEN and CDR2 as SYDVKM. The CDR3 loop spans 17 amino acids. The germline V and J ends were trimmed by 3 bases and 0 bases, with 18 bases remaining between them. Here the CDR3 DNA reads TGTGCCAGCAGTTTTGCGGCCCCAGTATTGAACTCCTACGAGCAGTACTTC. As protein: CASSFAAPVLNSYEQYF.

J is TRBJ1-1 and V is TRBV29-1; possible D gene TRBD1, 5 bases. This CDR3 is 13 amino acids long. Trimming removed 7 bases from V and 0 bases from J, with 12 bases in between. CDR1 is SQVTM, CDR2 ANQGSEA, per germline. The CDR3 spells CSAQGRMNTEAFF. Here the CDR3 DNA reads TGCAGCGCTCAGGGAAGAATGAACACTGAAGCTTTCTTT. The variable domain in full, with the rest retrieved from reference TRBV29-1 and TRBJ1-1, is SAVISQKPSRDICQRGTSLTIQCQVDSQVTMMFWYRQQPGQSLTLIATANQGSEATYESGFVIDKFPISRPNLTFSTLTVSNMSPEDSSIYLCSAQGRMNTEAFFGQGTRLTVV.

The chain carries TRBV7-2 and TRBJ2-5; weak D call: TRBD2 (7 bases). The CDR3 runs 14 residues. V was cut by 2 bases and J by 4 bases, with 11 bases left in between. The germline CDR1 and CDR2 sequences are SGHTA and FQGNSA. The CDR3 here is CASSLRGAAETQYF. Written as DNA, the CDR3 is TGTGCCAGCAGCTTACGGGGGGCAGCAGAGACCCAGTACTTC. Variable domain in full (rest from reference TRBV7-2 and TRBJ2-5): GAGVSQSPSNKVTEKGKDVELRCDPISGHTALYWYRQSLGQGLEFLIYFQGNSAPDKSGLPSDRFSAERTGGSVSTLTIQRTQQEDSAVYLCASSLRGAAETQYFGPGTRLLVL.

On this clone: An end of the junction does not agree with germline; a read error may underlie this. V is TRBV9 and J is TRBJ1-2, with 7 bases matching TRBD1. Germline lookup yields CDR1 SGDLS and CDR2 YYNGEE. CDR3 length equals 15 residues. CDR3 amino acids: CASSPRTGNEAGYSF. CDR3 bases: TGTGCCAGCAGCCCCCGGACAGGCAACGAGGCTGGCTACTCCTTC.

This chain joins TRBV20-1 and TRBJ1-1, with D unclear. Trimming left V 6 bases short and J 3 bases short, with 5 bases between. Germline V gene sequence: CDR1 DFQATT, CDR2 SNEGSKA (reference sequence). The CDR3 covers 10 residues. Here the CDR3 DNA reads TGCAGTGCGCGGGACACTGAAGCTTTCTTT. Protein: CSARDTEAFF.

V usage is TRBV30 and J usage is TRBJ1-5, with 11 bases aligning to TRBD1. V shed 2 bases, J shed 3 bases, and the junction held 3 bases outside the gene matches. This CDR3 has 15 amino acids. Per the germline V gene, CDR1 is GTSNPN and CDR2 is SVGIG (reference sequence). CDR3 amino acids: CAWSKDRGHNQPQHF. For the CDR3, the DNA is TGTGCCTGGAGTAAGGACAGGGGGCACAATCAGCCCCAGCATTTT. Complete variable domain (other parts from reference TRBV30 and TRBJ1-5): SQTIHQWPATLVQPVGSPLSLECTVEGTSNPNLYWYRQAAGRGLQLLFYSVGIGQISSEVPQNLSASRPQDRQFILSSKKLLLSDSGFYLCAWSKDRGHNQPQHFGDGTRLSIL.

This clone was detected only once. V gene TRBV15 combines with J gene TRBJ1-5, with 9 bases aligning to TRBD1. V was pared by 0 bases and J by 4 bases, with 1 base of the junction left unmatched. The CDR3 consists of 15 residues. The V gene's germline CDR1 is LNHNV and CDR2 YYDKDF (reference sequence). The CDR3 sequence is CATSREGQGNQPQHF. The CDR3 DNA reads as TGTGCCACCAGCAGAGAGGGACAGGGAAATCAGCCCCAGCATTTT.

The rearrangement uses TRBV7-6 and TRBJ1-1; unclear D gene. The germline V and J ends were trimmed by 3 bases and 1 base, with 6 bases remaining between them. The CDR3 covers 13 residues. The V gene's germline CDR1 is SGHVS and CDR2 FNYEAQ. The CDR3 DNA is TGTGCCAGCAGCTTGGGGAGGAACACTGAAGCTTTCTTT. Protein: CASSLGRNTEAFF. The full variable domain, its missing parts supplied by reference TRBV7-6 and TRBJ1-1, is GAGVSQSPRYKVTKRGQDVALRCDPISGHVSLYWYRQALGQGPEFLTYFNYEAQQDKSGLPNDRFSAERPEGSISTLTIQRTEQRDSAMYRCASSLGRNTEAFFGQGTRLTVV.

The rearrangement joins TRBV15 to TRBJ2-7; D uncertain. This CDR3 spans 15 amino acids. CDR1 is LNHNV and CDR2 is YYDKDF in the germline V gene (reference sequence). V shed 1 base and J shed 0 bases, with 10 bases lying between them. CDR3 in DNA: TGTGCCACCAGCAGAGGGGTTTCTAGCTCCTACGAGCAGTACTTC. Translation gives CATSRGVSSSYEQYF.

The J gene is TRBJ2-7, the V gene TRBV5-1; possibly TRBD1 for D (5 bases). The CDR3 has 15 amino acids. Deletions cut 4 bases from V and 1 base from J, with 15 bases between. Germline V gives CDR1 SGHRS, CDR2 YFSETQ. The CDR3 here is CASSIGLSGSYEQYF. CDR3 nucleotide sequence: TGCGCCAGCAGCATAGGCTTGTCAGGGTCCTACGAGCAGTACTTC.

The V and J genes are TRBV6-5 and TRBJ1-1, with a tentative D call TRBD1 (5 bases). Per germline, CDR1 MNHEY and CDR2 SVGAGI. There are 14 residues in the CDR3. Trimming left V 0 bases short and J 7 bases short, with 12 bases between. CDR3 in DNA: TGTGCCAGCAGTTACTCGACAGTACGAGGTGAAGCTTTCTTT. This gives the protein CASSYSTVRGEAFF.

The rearrangement links TRBV14 to TRBJ2-1, with 15 bases identical to TRBD2. The length of the CDR3 is 17 residues. The V and J ends lost 2 bases and 5 bases, in that order; junction bases with no gene match: 4. Germline loops: CDR1 SGHDN, CDR2 FVKESK. The CDR3 here is CASSQPGLAGGHNEQFF. In nucleotides, the CDR3 is TGTGCCAGCAGCCAACCGGGACTAGCGGGAGGTCACAATGAGCAGTTCTTC.

V is TRBV7-3 and J is TRBJ2-3; D may be TRBD2 (5 bases). V was shortened by 4 bases and J by 6 bases, with 20 bases between the two germline ends. CDR1 is SGHTA and CDR2 is FQGTGA in the germline V gene. CDR3 length equals 16 residues. The CDR3 sequence: CASSSLVGGPTDTQYF. DNA for the CDR3: TGTGCCAGCAGCTCGTTAGTTGGAGGACCTACTGATACGCAGTATTTT. Complete variable domain (other parts from reference TRBV7-3 and TRBJ2-3): GAGVSQTPSNKVTEKGKYVELRCDPISGHTALYWYRQSLGQGPEFLIYFQGTGAADDSGLPNDRFFAVRPEGSVSTLKIQRTERGDSAVYLCASSSLVGGPTDTQYFGPGTRLTVL.

This clone was seen a handful of times. This chain connects TRBV9 to TRBJ2-7; TRBD1 aligns across 8 bases. Germline-derived CDR1 and CDR2 are SGDLS and YYNGEE. Trimming removed 2 bases from V and 4 bases from J; junction bases left unmatched: 11. The CDR3 covers 16 residues. In DNA, the CDR3 is TGTGCCAGCAGCGTCAGCCCGTCCGGACAGGGTTACGAGCAGTACTTC. Its protein product is CASSVSPSGQGYEQYF.

The table lists this clone with a few counts. The CDR3 coding sequence is TGCAGCGCGTCCAGGGGCAGCAATCAGCCCCAGCATTTT. This sequence encodes CSASRGSNQPQHF. The chain joins TRBV29-1 to TRBJ1-5; tentatively, D is TRBD1 (6 bases). Germline loops: CDR1 SQVTM, CDR2 ANQGSEA. V was cut by 7 bases and J by 1 base, with 11 bases left in between. The CDR3 sequence is 13 residues long. Based on the CDR3 plus reference TRBV29-1 and TRBJ1-5, the full variable domain is SAVISQKPSRDICQRGTSLTIQCQVDSQVTMMFWYRQQPGQSLTLIATANQGSEATYESGFVIDKFPISRPNLTFSTLTVSNMSPEDSSIYLCSASRGSNQPQHFGDGTRLSIL.

V and J are TRBV6-6 and TRBJ1-5; the match to TRBD1 covers 7 bases. There are 14 residues in the CDR3. Germline assignment: CDR1 MNHNY and CDR2 SVGAGI (reference sequence). V lost 2 bases and J lost 4; bases outside the gene matches: 2. The CDR3 reads CASSYGTDNQPQHF. CDR3 coding DNA: TGTGCCAGCAGTTACGGGACAGATAATCAGCCCCAGCATTTT.

The rearrangement joins TRBV7-9 to TRBJ2-7, with D perhaps matching TRBD2 (5 bases). CDR1 and CDR2 from the germline V gene are SEHNR and FQNEAQ (reference sequence). CDR3 length equals 13 residues. V shed 1 base and J shed 4 bases, with 8 bases lying between them. Here the CDR3 DNA reads TGTGCCAGCAGCTTAGGCGGGTTATACGAGCAGTACTTC. Translation gives CASSLGGLYEQYF.

The DNA for the CDR3 is TGTGCCAGCAGCTTAGGCAGGGGATGGGCTTTCTTT. Amino acid sequence: CASSLGRGWAFF. The gene calls are TRBV13 and TRBJ1-1; a possible D gene is TRBD1 (6 bases). Trimming removed 0 bases at V and 11 bases at J, with 10 bases between. CDR1 is PRHDT, CDR2 FYEKMQ, per germline (reference sequence). The length of the CDR3 is 12 residues.

The chain employs TRBV18 and TRBJ1-1; the D gene is possibly TRBD1 (6 bases). V lost 2 bases, J lost 5 bases, and 12 bases lay in between. CDR1 is KGHSH, CDR2 LQKENI, per germline. The CDR3 has 14 amino acids. The CDR3: CASSPLPQGTEAFF. CDR3 DNA: TGTGCCAGCTCACCATTACCGCAGGGGACTGAAGCTTTCTTT.

CDR3 amino acids: CAINRGQGSTEAFF. The CDR3 bases are TGTGCCATCAACCGAGGACAGGGGAGCACTGAAGCTTTCTTT. The chain carries TRBV10-3 and TRBJ1-1; 9 bases agree with TRBD1. The J segment lost 4 bases and the V segment lost 7 bases, leaving 7 bases of the junction unmatched. From germline, CDR1 is ENHRY and CDR2 SYGVKD. CDR3 length: 14 residues.

DNA for the CDR3: TGTGCCAGCAGTGAAAGAGGAGTTGGAGGGAGTGCCGGGGAGCTGTTTTTT. Amino acids: CASSERGVGGSAGELFF. The chain is built from TRBV2 and TRBJ2-2; D possibly corresponds to TRBD2 (6 bases). CDR1 SNHLY and CDR2 FYNNEI come from the germline V gene. The CDR3 is 17 amino acids. Trimming left V 2 bases short and J 6 bases short, with 19 bases between.

The rearrangement links TRBV2 to TRBJ1-2; 10 bases are a match to TRBD1. Trimming removed 6 bases from V and 4 bases from J; junction bases left unmatched: 8. The CDR3 loop spans 15 amino acids. Germline V lookup: CDR1 SNHLY, CDR2 FYNNEI. The CDR3 region is CASRESGTGVYGYTF. As DNA, the CDR3 is TGTGCCAGCAGGGAATCCGGGACAGGGGTCTATGGCTACACCTTC. The whole variable domain, filled in from reference TRBV2 and TRBJ1-2, reads EPEVTQTPSHQVTQMGQEVILRCVPISNHLYFYWYRQILGQKVEFLVSFYNNEISEKSEIFDDQFSVERPDGSNFTLKIRSTKLEDSAMYFCASRESGTGVYGYTFGSGTRLTVV.